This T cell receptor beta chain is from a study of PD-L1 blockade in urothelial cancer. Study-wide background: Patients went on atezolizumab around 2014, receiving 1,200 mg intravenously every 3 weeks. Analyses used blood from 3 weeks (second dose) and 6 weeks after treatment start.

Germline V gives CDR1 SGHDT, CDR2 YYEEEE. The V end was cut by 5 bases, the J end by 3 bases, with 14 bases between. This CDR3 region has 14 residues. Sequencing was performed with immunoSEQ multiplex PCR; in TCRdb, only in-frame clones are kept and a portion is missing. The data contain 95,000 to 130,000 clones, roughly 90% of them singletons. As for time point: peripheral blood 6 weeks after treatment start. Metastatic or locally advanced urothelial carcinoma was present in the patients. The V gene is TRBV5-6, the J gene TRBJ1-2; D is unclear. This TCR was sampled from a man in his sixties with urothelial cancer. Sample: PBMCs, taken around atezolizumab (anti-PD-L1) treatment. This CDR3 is CASRGRTTYYGYTF. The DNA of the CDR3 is TGTGCCAGCAGGGGCAGAACGACCTACTATGGCTACACCTTC.